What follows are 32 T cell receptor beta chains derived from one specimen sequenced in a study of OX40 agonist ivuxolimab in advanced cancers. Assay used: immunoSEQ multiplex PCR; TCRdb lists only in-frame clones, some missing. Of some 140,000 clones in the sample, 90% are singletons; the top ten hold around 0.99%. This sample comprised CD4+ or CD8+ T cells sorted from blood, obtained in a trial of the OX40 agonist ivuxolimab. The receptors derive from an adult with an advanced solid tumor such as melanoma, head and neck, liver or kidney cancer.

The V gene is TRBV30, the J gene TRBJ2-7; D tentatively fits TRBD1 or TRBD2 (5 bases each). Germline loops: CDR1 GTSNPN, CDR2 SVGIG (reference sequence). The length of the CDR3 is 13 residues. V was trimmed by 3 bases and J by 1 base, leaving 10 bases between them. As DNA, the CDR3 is TGTGCCTGGAGCAGGGACGGTTCCTACGAGCAGTACTTC. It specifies CAWSRDGSYEQYF.

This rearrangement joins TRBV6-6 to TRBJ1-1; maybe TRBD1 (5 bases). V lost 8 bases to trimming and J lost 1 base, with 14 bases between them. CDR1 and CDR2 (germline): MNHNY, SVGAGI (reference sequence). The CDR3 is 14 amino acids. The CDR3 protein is CASLPTARNTEAFF. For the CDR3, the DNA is TGTGCCAGCTTACCGACAGCTCGGAACACTGAAGCTTTCTTT.

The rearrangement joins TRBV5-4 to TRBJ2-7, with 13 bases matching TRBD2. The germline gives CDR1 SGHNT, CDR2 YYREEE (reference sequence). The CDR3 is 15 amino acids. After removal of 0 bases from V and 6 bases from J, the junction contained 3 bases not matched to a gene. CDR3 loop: CASSLGTSGRTEQYF. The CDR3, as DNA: TGTGCCAGCAGCTTGGGGACTAGCGGGAGAACCGAGCAGTACTTC.

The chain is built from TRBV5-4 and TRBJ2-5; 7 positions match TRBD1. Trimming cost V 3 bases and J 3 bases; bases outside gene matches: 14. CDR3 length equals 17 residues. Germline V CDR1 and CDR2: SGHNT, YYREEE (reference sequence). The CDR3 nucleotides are TGTGCCAGCAGCTCACCTCTCTGGACAGGAAAGGAAGAGACCCAGTACTTC. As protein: CASSSPLWTGKEETQYF.

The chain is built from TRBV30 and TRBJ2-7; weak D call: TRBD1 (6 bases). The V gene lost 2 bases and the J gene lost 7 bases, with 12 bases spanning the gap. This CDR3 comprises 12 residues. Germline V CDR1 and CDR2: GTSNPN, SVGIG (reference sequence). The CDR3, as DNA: TGTGCCTGGAGTAAGGACAGCCGGGAGCAGTACTTC. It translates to CAWSKDSREQYF.

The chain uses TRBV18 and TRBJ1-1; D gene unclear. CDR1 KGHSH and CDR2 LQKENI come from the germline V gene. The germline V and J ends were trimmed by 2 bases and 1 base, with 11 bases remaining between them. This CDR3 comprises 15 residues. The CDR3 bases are TGTGCCAGCTCACCAATGCCCGTCCCGAACACTGAAGCTTTCTTT. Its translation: CASSPMPVPNTEAFF. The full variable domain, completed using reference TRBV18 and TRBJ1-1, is NAGVMQNPRHLVRRRGQEARLRCSPMKGHSHVYWYRQLPEEGLKFMVYLQKENIIDESGMPKERFSAEFPKEGPSILRIQQVVRGDSAAYFCASSPMPVPNTEAFFGQGTRLTVV.

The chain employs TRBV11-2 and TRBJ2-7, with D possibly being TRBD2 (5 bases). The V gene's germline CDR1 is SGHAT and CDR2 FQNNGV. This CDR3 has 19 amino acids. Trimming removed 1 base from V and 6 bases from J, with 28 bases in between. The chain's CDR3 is CASSLVKEPSGRGSGEQYF. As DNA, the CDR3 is TGTGCCAGCAGCTTAGTAAAAGAACCCTCGGGGAGAGGATCGGGCGAGCAGTACTTC.

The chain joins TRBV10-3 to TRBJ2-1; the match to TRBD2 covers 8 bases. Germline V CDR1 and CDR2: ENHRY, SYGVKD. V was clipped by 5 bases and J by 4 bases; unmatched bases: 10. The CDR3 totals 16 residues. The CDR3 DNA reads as TGTGCCATCAGTTTCCTTAGCGGGATAAATTACAATGAGCAGTTCTTC. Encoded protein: CAISFLSGINYNEQFF.

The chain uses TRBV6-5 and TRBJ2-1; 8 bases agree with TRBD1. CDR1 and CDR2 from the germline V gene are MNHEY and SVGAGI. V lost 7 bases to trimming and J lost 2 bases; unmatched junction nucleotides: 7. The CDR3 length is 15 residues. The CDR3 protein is CASTSSGGPYNEQFF. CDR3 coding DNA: TGTGCCAGCACCTCTTCAGGGGGCCCCTACAATGAGCAGTTCTTC.

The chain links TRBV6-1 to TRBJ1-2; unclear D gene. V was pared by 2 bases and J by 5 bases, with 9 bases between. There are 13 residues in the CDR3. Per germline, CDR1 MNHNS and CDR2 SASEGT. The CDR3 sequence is CASSEPPGYGYTF. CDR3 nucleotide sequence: TGTGCCAGCAGTGAACCCCCGGGGTATGGCTACACCTTC.

The DNA of the CDR3 is TGTGCCAGCAGCAGCCCGGGGGGGAATCAGCCCCAGCATTTT. Translation gives CASSSPGGNQPQHF. This sequence joins TRBV21-1 and TRBJ1-5. TRBV21-1 is listed as a pseudogene. CDR3 length: 14 amino acids.

This chain's CDR3 is CASSFMTGTDTQYF. CDR3 nucleotide sequence: TGTGCCAGCAGCTTTATGACTGGCACAGATACGCAGTATTTT. The chain is built from TRBV5-4 and TRBJ2-3; no clear D. V was pared by 2 bases and J by 1 base, with 8 bases between. This CDR3 has 14 amino acids. CDR1 and CDR2 (germline): SGHNT, YYREEE (reference sequence).

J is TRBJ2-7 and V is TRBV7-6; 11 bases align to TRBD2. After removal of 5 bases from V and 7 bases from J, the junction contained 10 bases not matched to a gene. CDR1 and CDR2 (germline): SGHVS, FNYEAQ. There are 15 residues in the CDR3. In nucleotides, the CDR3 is TGTGCCAGCAGCACCCTTAGCGGGAGGGCCTGGGAGCAGTACTTC. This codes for CASSTLSGRAWEQYF. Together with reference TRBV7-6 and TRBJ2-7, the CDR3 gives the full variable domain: GAGVSQSPRYKVTKRGQDVALRCDPISGHVSLYWYRQALGQGPEFLTYFNYEAQQDKSGLPNDRFSAERPEGSISTLTIQRTEQRDSAMYRCASSTLSGRAWEQYFGPGTRLTVT.

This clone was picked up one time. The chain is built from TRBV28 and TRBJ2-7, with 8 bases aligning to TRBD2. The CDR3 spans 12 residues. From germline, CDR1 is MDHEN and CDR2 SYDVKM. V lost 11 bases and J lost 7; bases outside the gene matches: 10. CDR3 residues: CAWSRGGGEQYF. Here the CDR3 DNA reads TGTGCCTGGAGCCGGGGGGGAGGGGAGCAGTACTTC.

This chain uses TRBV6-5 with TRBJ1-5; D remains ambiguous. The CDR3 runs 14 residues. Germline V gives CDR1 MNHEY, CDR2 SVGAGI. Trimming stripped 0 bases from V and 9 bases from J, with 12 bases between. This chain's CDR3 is CASSYSLEFGPQHF. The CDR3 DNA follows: TGTGCCAGCAGTTACTCGTTGGAATTTGGGCCCCAGCATTTT.

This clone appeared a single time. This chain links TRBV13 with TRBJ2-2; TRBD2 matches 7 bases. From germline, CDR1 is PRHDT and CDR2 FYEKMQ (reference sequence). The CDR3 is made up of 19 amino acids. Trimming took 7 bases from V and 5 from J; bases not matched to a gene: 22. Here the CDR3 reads CASTSQGLAETYGTGELFF. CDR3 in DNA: TGTGCCAGCACCTCCCAAGGGCTAGCGGAAACCTATGGGACCGGGGAGCTGTTTTTT.

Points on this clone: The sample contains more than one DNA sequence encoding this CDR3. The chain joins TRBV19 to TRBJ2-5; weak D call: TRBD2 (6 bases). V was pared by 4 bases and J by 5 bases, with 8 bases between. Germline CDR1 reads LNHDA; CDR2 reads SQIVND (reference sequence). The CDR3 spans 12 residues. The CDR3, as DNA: TGTGCCAGTAGTACGGGAGTTGAGACCCAGTACTTC. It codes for CASSTGVETQYF. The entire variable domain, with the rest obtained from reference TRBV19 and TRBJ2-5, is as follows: DGGITQSPKYLFRKEGQNVTLSCEQNLNHDAMYWYRQDPGQGLRLIYYSQIVNDFQKGDIAEGYSVSREKKESFPLTVTSAQKNPTAFYLCASSTGVETQYFGPGTRLLVL.

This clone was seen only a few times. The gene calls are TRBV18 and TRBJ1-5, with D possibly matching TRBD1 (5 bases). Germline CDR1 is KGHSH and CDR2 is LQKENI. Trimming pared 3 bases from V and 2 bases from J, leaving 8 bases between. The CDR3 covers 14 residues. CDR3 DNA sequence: TGTGCCAGCTCACCCGAACAGGGCAATCAGCCCCAGCATTTT. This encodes CASSPEQGNQPQHF.

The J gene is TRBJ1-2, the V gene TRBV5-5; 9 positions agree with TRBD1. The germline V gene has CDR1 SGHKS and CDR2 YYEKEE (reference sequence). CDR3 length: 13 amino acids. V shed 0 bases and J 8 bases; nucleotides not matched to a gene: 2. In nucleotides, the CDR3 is TGTGCCAGCAGCTTGGGGACAGGGGAAGGCTACACCTTC. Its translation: CASSLGTGEGYTF.

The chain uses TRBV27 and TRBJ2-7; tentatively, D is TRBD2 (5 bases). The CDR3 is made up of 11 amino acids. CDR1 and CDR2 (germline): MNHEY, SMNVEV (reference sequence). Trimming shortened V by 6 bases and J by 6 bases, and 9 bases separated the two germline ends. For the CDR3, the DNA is TGTGCCAGCAGCACCGGGGTCGAGCAGTACTTC. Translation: CASSTGVEQYF.

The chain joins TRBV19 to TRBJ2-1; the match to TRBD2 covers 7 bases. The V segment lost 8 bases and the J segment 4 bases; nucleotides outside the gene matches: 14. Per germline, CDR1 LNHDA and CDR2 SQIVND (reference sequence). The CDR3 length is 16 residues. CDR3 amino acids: CASLGLGSGEYNEQFF. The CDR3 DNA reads TGTGCCAGTCTAGGACTCGGGAGCGGGGAATACAATGAGCAGTTCTTC.

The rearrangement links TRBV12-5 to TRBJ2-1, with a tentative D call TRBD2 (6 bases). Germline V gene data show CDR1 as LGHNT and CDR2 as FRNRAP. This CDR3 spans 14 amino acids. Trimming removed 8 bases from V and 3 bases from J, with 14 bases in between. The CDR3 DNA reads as TGTGCTAGTCAGACTAGTTCGGGCTACAATGAGCAGTTCTTC. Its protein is CASQTSSGYNEQFF.

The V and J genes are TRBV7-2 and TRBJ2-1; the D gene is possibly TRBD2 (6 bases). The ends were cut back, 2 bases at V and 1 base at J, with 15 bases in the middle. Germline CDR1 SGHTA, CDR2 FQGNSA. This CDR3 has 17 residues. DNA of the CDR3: TGTGCCAGCAGCTTACTTGGTCCGGCGGGATCCTACAATGAGCAGTTCTTC. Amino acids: CASSLLGPAGSYNEQFF.

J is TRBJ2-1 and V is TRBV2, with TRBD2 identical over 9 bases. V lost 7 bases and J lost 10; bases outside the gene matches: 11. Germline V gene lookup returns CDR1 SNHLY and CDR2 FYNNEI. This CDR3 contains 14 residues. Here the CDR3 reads CASMLASGTNEQFF. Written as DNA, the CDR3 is TGTGCCAGCATGCTGGCTAGCGGGACGAACGAGCAGTTCTTC.

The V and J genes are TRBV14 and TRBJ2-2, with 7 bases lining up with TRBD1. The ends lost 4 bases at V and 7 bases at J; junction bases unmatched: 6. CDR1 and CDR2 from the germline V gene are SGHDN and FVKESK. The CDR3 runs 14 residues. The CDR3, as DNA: TGTGCCAGCAGCCTAAACAGGGGCTACGGGGAGCTGTTTTTT. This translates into CASSLNRGYGELFF.

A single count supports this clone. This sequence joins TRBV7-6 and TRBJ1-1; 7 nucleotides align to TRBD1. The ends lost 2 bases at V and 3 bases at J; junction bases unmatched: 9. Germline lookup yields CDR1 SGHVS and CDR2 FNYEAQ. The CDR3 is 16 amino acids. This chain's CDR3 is CASSLRQGIGDTEAFF. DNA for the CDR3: TGTGCCAGCAGCTTACGACAGGGTATAGGCGACACTGAAGCTTTCTTT. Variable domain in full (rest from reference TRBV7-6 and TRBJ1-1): GAGVSQSPRYKVTKRGQDVALRCDPISGHVSLYWYRQALGQGPEFLTYFNYEAQQDKSGLPNDRFSAERPEGSISTLTIQRTEQRDSAMYRCASSLRQGIGDTEAFFGQGTRLTVV.

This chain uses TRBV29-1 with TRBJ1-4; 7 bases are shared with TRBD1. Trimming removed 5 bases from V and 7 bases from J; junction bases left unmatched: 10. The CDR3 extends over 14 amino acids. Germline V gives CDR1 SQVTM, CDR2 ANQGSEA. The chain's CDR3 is CSVSEGGGPEKLFF. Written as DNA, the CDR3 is TGCAGCGTTTCAGAAGGGGGCGGGCCTGAAAAACTGTTTTTT.

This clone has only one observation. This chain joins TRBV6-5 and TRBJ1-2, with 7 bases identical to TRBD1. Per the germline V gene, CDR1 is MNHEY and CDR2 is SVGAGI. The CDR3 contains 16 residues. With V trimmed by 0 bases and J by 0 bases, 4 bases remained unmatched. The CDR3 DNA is TGTGCCAGCAGTTACTCCTGGACAGGCACTAACTATGGCTACACCTTC. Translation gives CASSYSWTGTNYGYTF.

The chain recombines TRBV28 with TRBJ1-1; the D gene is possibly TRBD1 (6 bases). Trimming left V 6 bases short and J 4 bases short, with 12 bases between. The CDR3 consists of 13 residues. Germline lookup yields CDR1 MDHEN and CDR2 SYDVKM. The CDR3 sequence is CASRQQGGTEAFF. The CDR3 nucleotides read TGTGCCAGCAGACAACAGGGCGGCACTGAAGCTTTCTTT.

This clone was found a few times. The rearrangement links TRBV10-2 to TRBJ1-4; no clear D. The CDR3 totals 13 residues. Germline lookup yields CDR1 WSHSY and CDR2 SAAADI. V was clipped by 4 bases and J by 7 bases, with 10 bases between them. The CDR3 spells CASSASGGEKLFF. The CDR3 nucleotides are TGCGCCAGCAGTGCCTCCGGCGGTGAAAAACTGTTTTTT.

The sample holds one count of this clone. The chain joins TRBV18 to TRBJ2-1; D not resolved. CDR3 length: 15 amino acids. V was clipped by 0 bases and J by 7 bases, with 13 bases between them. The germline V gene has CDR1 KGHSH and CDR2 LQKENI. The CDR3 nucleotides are TGTGCCAGCTCACCACCTAGCCGTTCCCCTAATGAGCAGTTCTTC. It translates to CASSPPSRSPNEQFF.

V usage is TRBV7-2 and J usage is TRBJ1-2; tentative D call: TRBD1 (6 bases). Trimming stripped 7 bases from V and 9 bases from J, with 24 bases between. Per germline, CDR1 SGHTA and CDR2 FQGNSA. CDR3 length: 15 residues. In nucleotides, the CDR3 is TGTGCCAGCAACCTCCCCCAACAGGGCGAGGGGAGCTACACCTTC. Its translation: CASNLPQQGEGSYTF.